The text below deals with one T cell receptor beta chain. Its binding antigen is unknown. No base quality values were provided; no much bigger clone lies one nucleotide off. The sample has other DNA sequences that encode this CDR3 too. The entry originates in a study of shared clonotypes between healthy human individuals (dated by TCRdb to the early 2020s). Background on the whole study: A couple of women and a few men aged 18 to 49 years were included in the cohort. Libraries were prepared and TCR repertoires were sequenced by different laboratories using diverse techniques, in order to increase sequencing depth and limit assay-specific biases. Leukapheresis yielded between about 0.9 and 10 billion PBMCs per donor. Blood TCR repertoires of about 5 healthy adults were deeply sequenced to estimate repertoire size and the extent of clonotype sharing between individuals. For each donor, CD4 naive and CD4 memory were each run on three plates, CD8 naive on two plates, and CD8 memory on one plate. Beyond this particular receptor, the publication reports: Because the study included only a small number of donors, the genetic and exposure-history diversity represented was limited. Pairwise subsampling led to the expectation that sequencing depth would affect the degree of clonotype sharing among donors. Rarefaction of sorted-subset datasets indicated incomplete sequencing despite the large sequencing depth. Naive subsets generally had larger estimated clonotype richness than memory subsets. Roughly 5.2% of naive CD4, approximately 3.7% of naive CD8, approximately 2% of memory CD4, and less than 0.45% of memory CD8 clonotypes were shared across several donors. Only blood was sampled, and tissue TCR repertoires likely differ from those in blood. Clonotypes shared by all four sorted-subset donors showed higher generation probabilities than non-shared clonotypes.

TCR CDR3 regions were amplified from genomic DNA by multiplex PCR using the deep immunoSEQ assay. Extracted genomic DNA from each cell subset was spread evenly across all wells of several immunoSEQ 96-well plates, with each plate serving as a replicate. For sorted subsets, each replicate PCR was loaded with 200 ng genomic DNA, equivalent to 30,000 or so T cell genomes. Purified libraries were measured with a Qubit 3.0 fluorometer, size-checked on a Bioanalyzer 2100, and measured again with the KAPA Library Quantification kit. Each immunoSEQ 96-well plate was sequenced on its own single-read 150-cycle Illumina NextSeq 550 flow cell. As for the original processing: Because only junctional sequences without quality scores were contained in the immunoSEQ output, filtering matching that applied to full-length reads could not be performed. Sequences were annotated with PyIR, a Python wrapper for IgBLAST v1.9, using IMGT germline references to assign V/J genes and CDR3. Reads were filtered out if the reads had weak V/J assignments (E-value above 1e-6), no CDR3, stop codons, out-of-frame junctions, or ambiguous translated residues. A V3J clonotype was defined by an identical inferred V gene, J gene, and CDR3 amino acid sequence. The percentage overlap between two repertoires was calculated by dividing the number of shared unique clonotypes by the size of the smaller repertoire. RTK rarefaction, the Chao1 estimator, and Recon v2.1 estimates of unobserved clonotypes were used to assess repertoire richness. Generation probabilities for all TCRbeta clonotypes obtained by the gDNA method from four donors were computed using OLGA. What TCRdb holds here is the immuneACCESS table cut down to in-frame rearrangements. Part of the clones is not present; checked against another copy, under half of the missing clones reflect an unresolved V gene, and the others are unexplained. That table gives V, J and clone size, and the DNA gave D and trimming. The sample table records some 2,400,000 clones; 90% to 96% of these occur just once. Over 0.1% of the sample goes to the ten largest clones.

The donors were healthy, HIV-negative adults who had no recently reported acute infections or vaccinations. Only Caucasian adults living in Nashville, Tennessee, USA were represented among the donors. CD4+ T cells were enriched by magnetic negative selection; naive cells were then positively selected on CD45RA, and the negative fraction formed the memory subset. After blood collection by leukapheresis, PBMCs were isolated using Ficoll-Histopaque density gradient centrifugation and then cryopreserved in the vapor phase of liquid nitrogen. Analytical flow cytometry was used to check the purity and quantity of every magnetically sorted T cell population. Genomic DNA was isolated from each sorted fraction and quantified by UV absorbance on a Nanodrop 2000c. From the germline V gene, CDR1 is SGHTA and CDR2 is FQGTGA. The CDR3, from cysteine to phenylalanine, totals 13 residues. Just the 39-base CDR3 DNA is kept, in frame starting at base 1. V is pruned by 8 bases and J by 1 base, leaving 1 base of the junction without a gene match.

In this chain, TRBV7-3 is recombined with TRBJ2-3; 9 bases in the middle match TRBD2. The specimen sequenced was naive CD4+ T cells sorted from blood. The sample's cell subset or site, from its label and the paper: CD45RA+ positively selected. This clonotype was obtained from a man aged 18 to 30 in good health. CDR3 protein: CASSSGGTDTQYF. The nucleotides are TGTGCCAGCTCTAGCGGGGGCACAGATACGCAGTATTTT.